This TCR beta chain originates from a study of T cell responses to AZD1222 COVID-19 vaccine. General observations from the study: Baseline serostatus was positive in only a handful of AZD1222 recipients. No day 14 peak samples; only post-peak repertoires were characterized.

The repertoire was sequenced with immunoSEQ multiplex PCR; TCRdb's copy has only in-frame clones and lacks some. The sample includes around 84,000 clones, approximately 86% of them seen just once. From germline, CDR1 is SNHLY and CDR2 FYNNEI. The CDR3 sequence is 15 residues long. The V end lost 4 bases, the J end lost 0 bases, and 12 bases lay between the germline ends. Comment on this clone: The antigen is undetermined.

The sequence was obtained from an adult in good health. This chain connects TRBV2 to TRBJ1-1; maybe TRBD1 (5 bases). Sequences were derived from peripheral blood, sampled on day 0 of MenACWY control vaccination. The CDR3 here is CASSATGLMNTEAFF. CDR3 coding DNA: TGTGCCAGCAGTGCCACAGGTCTCATGAACACTGAAGCTTTCTTT.